These 7 T cell receptor beta chains came from one sample sequenced in a study of cytomegalovirus exposure and HLA in healthy donors. The assay was immunoSEQ multiplex PCR, and TCRdb's table has in-frame clones only and misses some. The sample includes 120,000 or so clones, around 85% of them seen just once. The sequenced sample consisted of PBMCs. The receptors were sampled from a man younger than 35 in good health and CMV-seropositive.

The chain is built from TRBV18 and TRBJ1-2; 10 bases are a match to TRBD1. Germline-derived CDR1 and CDR2 are KGHSH and LQKENI. This CDR3 is built from 17 residues. V shed 3 bases and J 6 bases; nucleotides not matched to a gene: 13. The CDR3 spells CASSPLTPTGGMDGYTF. The CDR3 DNA follows: TGTGCCAGCTCACCCCTAACCCCGACAGGGGGCATGGATGGCTACACCTTC.

This sequence joins TRBV10-2 and TRBJ1-3; D not certain. The CDR3 spans 14 residues. Germline-derived CDR1 and CDR2 are WSHSY and SAAADI. The ends were cut back, 3 bases at V and 2 bases at J, with 8 bases in the middle. DNA for the CDR3: TGCGCCAGCAGTGATGGCGGAGCTGGAAACACCATATATTTT. Translated, it gives CASSDGGAGNTIYF.

This chain links TRBV19 with TRBJ2-7; 10 nucleotides agree with TRBD1. Germline values: CDR1 LNHDA, CDR2 SQIVND (reference sequence). J gave up 2 bases and V 6 bases, and 4 bases lay outside the gene matches. There are 14 residues in the CDR3. The CDR3 spells CASSPGQGPYEQYF. The CDR3 coding sequence is TGTGCCAGTAGCCCGGGACAGGGGCCCTACGAGCAGTACTTC.

V is TRBV25-1 and J is TRBJ2-7; tentatively, D is TRBD2 (5 bases). The CDR3 spans 13 residues. CDR1 and CDR2 from the germline V gene are MGHDK and SYGVNS. V dropped 7 bases and J dropped 0 bases, with 10 bases sitting between them. CDR3 nucleotides: TGTGCCAGCATCGGACTGAACTCCTACGAGCAGTACTTC. Translated: CASIGLNSYEQYF.

The chain links TRBV4-3 to TRBJ2-2, with D maybe TRBD1 (5 bases). Germline loops: CDR1 LGHNA, CDR2 YSLEER. There are 15 residues in the CDR3. V lost 0 bases, J lost 8 bases, and 13 bases lay in between. The CDR3 region is CASSQEHQGLGELFF. The CDR3 nucleotides read TGCGCCAGCAGCCAAGAGCATCAGGGCTTAGGGGAGCTGTTTTTT.

V usage is TRBV11-2 and J usage is TRBJ1-3; 7 bases are a match to TRBD1. The CDR3 is 15 amino acids. The J segment lost 0 bases and the V segment lost 5 bases, leaving 4 bases of the junction unmatched. CDR1 and CDR2 (germline): SGHAT, FQNNGV. The CDR3 loop reads CASSRRGNSGNTIYF. The CDR3 DNA is TGTGCCAGCAGCCGCAGGGGGAACTCTGGAAACACCATATATTTT.

The CDR3 region is CASSEEAGRSYGYTF. For the CDR3, the DNA is TGTGCCAGCAGTGAAGAGGCAGGGAGGTCCTATGGCTACACCTTC. The chain links TRBV2 to TRBJ1-2; a possible D gene is TRBD1 (5 bases). CDR1 SNHLY and CDR2 FYNNEI come from the germline V gene. The CDR3 loop spans 15 amino acids. V was trimmed by 1 base and J by 4 bases, leaving 13 bases between them.